This T cell receptor beta chain was profiled in a study of OX40 agonist ivuxolimab in advanced cancers. Across the whole study: The patients received ivuxolimab by intravenous route every 2 weeks at 0.01 to 10 mg/kg. A history of anti-PD-1, anti-PD-L1 or anti-CTLA-4 therapy was acceptable, and over 30% had some.

Using immunoSEQ multiplex PCR, the repertoire was profiled, and TCRdb retains in-frame clones only, with some absent. The sample has under 95,000 clones; approximately 81% are singletons. The study, taken as a whole, reports: CD8+ T cells averaged more expanded clones than CD4+. In the 0.1 to 3.0 mg/kg range, CD4+ and CD8+ blood T cells had expanded clonally by week 6.

Germline-derived CDR1 and CDR2 are MNHEY and SVGAGI. Germline trimming cut 5 bases from V and 8 bases from J; bases unmatched to any gene: 9. This CDR3 is built from 15 residues. A word on this clone: Its antigen is undetermined.

The source was CD4+ or CD8+ T cells sorted from blood, collected in a trial of the OX40 agonist ivuxolimab. The receptor was derived from an adult with an advanced solid tumor such as melanoma, head and neck, liver or kidney cancer. This chain connects TRBV6-5 to TRBJ1-4, with TRBD1 matching 9 bases. The chain's CDR3 is CASSQTGTGREKLFF. As DNA, the CDR3 is TGTGCCAGCAGTCAAACCGGGACAGGGCGAGAAAAACTGTTTTTT.